Sequencing of this TCR beta chain was carried out in a study of blood T cell repertoires in COVID-19 (dated by TCRdb to between 2020 and 2021). Some background on the complete study: Samples from collaborators originated in the United States, Italy and Spain and spanned both the acute and convalescent phases of COVID-19. Where available, HLA class I and class II types were taken from metadata supplied by the sample provider and were not determined by assay-based typing. The repertoires were released in a freely available public database intended as a resource for research on the immune response to SARS-CoV-2. The material from the prospective study consisted of cDNA or gDNA derived from T cells, B-cell-depleted T cells, or PBMCs. A de-identified subject ID, COVID-19 status, age in years and sex were almost always included in the sample metadata. Subjects who had been exposed to COVID-19, were actively infected with it, or had recovered from it provided the deeply sampled blood TCRbeta repertoires that made up the dataset. Samples were obtained from the ongoing ImmuneRACE study (first 160 participants) and from over 1,000 subjects provided by 6 global collaborators. The research as a whole found: The amount of clinical and demographic metadata varied by source and participant and was provided uncurated.

In the case of this clone: No antigen is known for it. No much larger clone exists at a distance of one base, and base qualities are not known.

CDR1 and CDR2 were assigned from the germline V gene as SGHNT and YENEEA. V loses 2 bases, J loses 3 bases, and the germline ends lie 9 bases apart. Including the terminal cysteine and phenylalanine, the CDR3 comprises 14 residues. The only DNA kept is the CDR3, 42 bases in frame from the first base. Participants in the prospective study were aged 18 to 89 years, lived in 20 to 30 United States geographic areas, and enrolled through a virtual design. In the prospective study, cohorts were assigned on the basis of participant-reported clinical history obtained from a screening survey and a study questionnaire. ImmuneRACE Cohort 3 recovered participants were defined by two consecutive negative NP/OP PCR tests, healthcare professional clearance, or symptom resolution. In the prospective study, whole blood, serum and a nasopharyngeal or oropharyngeal swab were collected from each participant by mobile phlebotomists. Additional blood draws and questionnaires over an approximately two-month period could optionally be provided by prospective study participants. Before DNA extraction, blood samples from the prospective study were shipped at room temperature or frozen.

The immunoSEQ Assay, a bias-controlled multiplex PCR, was used to amplify TCRbeta CDR3 regions from genomic DNA. The paper's data handling went like this. Within the assay, amplification of reference gene primers was used to estimate how many nucleated cells each sample contained. To quantify the absolute abundance of each unique TCRbeta CDR3 rearrangement, sequence reads were collapsed and filtered. Productive Simpson clonality was computed per sample as the square root of Simpson's diversity index over productive rearrangements. TCRdb stores this immuneACCESS table with in-frame sequences only. Part of the clones is absent; in the studies checked, under half of the shortfall reflects unresolved V genes, and no reason is known for the rest. The DNA gave D and trimming, while V, J and clone size come from that table. Within this sample are about 330,000 clones, with 75% to 90% of them counted one time only. About 5% of the sample rests with the top ten.

The source material was PBMCs or T cells enriched from blood (not recorded which). This receptor was identified in a man aged 30 to 39 who had recovered from COVID-19. The chain is made from TRBV11-3 and TRBJ2-3, with a weak D call of TRBD2 (6 bases match). In nucleotide form, the sequence is TGTGCCAGCAGCTTAACGGGGGTGACAGATACGCAGTATTTT. Its protein is CASSLTGVTDTQYF.